This TCR beta chain comes out of a study of T cells in narcolepsy. Study-level information: Healthy controls were enrolled alongside patients with narcolepsy type 1 or type 2. The study's findings and limits: Same-patient CSF and blood CD4+ T cell clonotypes included HCRT-specific and TRIB2-specific autoreactive ones. In some patient and control memory CD4+ samples, autoreactive clones were absent. Healthy controls reportedly lacked the autoreactive clonotypes serially found in patients' blood.

Measured with immunoSEQ multiplex PCR; TCRdb has only the in-frame clones, and not every one. This sample carries fewer than 35,000 clones, 70% to 85% of them seen once, and the ten largest clones take roughly 1.3%. Turning to this clone: Its target is unknown.

The clonotype comes from a human donor with narcolepsy. Sample: CD45RA- memory CD4+ T cells from PBMCs.

CDR3: CASSVDRQNTEAFF. The CDR3 DNA sequence: TGTGCCAGCAGTGTGGACAGACAGAACACTGAAGCTTTCTTT. The chain recombines TRBV2 with TRBJ1-1; a possible D gene is TRBD1 (6 bases). There are 14 residues in the CDR3. In germline, CDR1 is SNHLY, CDR2 FYNNEI. V shed 4 bases and J shed 1 base, with 10 bases lying between them.